The present entry profiles one T cell receptor beta chain with its context. This sample was taken from a study of blood T cell repertoires in COVID-19. Study-level information: There were acute and convalescent COVID-19 samples, and they came from the United States, Italy and Spain.

Germline CDR1 and CDR2: MNHEY and SMNVEV (reference sequence). This CDR3 spans 14 amino acids. V lost 6 bases, J lost 5 bases, and 16 bases lay in between. Profiled with immunoSEQ multiplex PCR; TCRdb holds only in-frame clones, not every one. The table includes over 85,000 clones, 85% detected once. The source material was peripheral blood. This receptor was identified in an elderly man with acute or convalescent COVID-19. The chain couples TRBV27 to TRBJ1-2; D is perhaps TRBD1 (5 bases). This chain's CDR3 is CASSFGQVGYGYTF. CDR3 in DNA: TGTGCCAGCAGCTTCGGACAAGTGGGGTATGGCTACACCTTC.